These 9 T cell receptor beta chains came from one sample sequenced in a study of OX40 agonist ivuxolimab in advanced cancers. Sequencing was performed with immunoSEQ multiplex PCR; in TCRdb, only in-frame clones are kept and a portion is missing. The sample carries 55,000 to 60,000 clones, over 70% recorded once. The source material was CD4+ or CD8+ T cells sorted from blood, sampled in a trial of the OX40 agonist ivuxolimab. The source of these receptors is an adult with an advanced solid tumor such as melanoma, head and neck, liver or kidney cancer.

This chain joins TRBV5-1 and TRBJ2-3; the D is unclear. CDR3 size: 14 residues. V was cut by 2 bases and J by 0 bases, with 7 bases left in between. Germline-derived CDR1 and CDR2 are SGHRS and YFSETQ. CDR3 in amino acids: CASSFLRSTDTQYF. In nucleotides, the CDR3 is TGCGCCAGCAGCTTCCTCAGGAGCACAGATACGCAGTATTTT.

This chain uses TRBV6-5 with TRBJ1-5; a possible D gene is TRBD1 (6 bases). V was cut by 6 bases and J by 7 bases, with 13 bases left in between. Germline V CDR1 and CDR2: MNHEY, SVGAGI. CDR3 length: 13 residues. The CDR3 region is CASSRGGAQPQHF. The CDR3, as DNA: TGTGCCAGCAGCCGAGGGGGGGCCCAGCCCCAGCATTTT.

J is TRBJ2-7 and V is TRBV4-1; 8 bases line up with TRBD2. Germline V gives CDR1 MGHRA, CDR2 YSYEKL. The CDR3 has 16 residues. V lost 0 bases to trimming and J lost 0 bases; unmatched junction nucleotides: 4. The CDR3 bases are TGCGCCAGCAGCCAAGATGATAGCGGGAACTCCTACGAGCAGTACTTC. Translation gives CASSQDDSGNSYEQYF.

This chain uses TRBV30 with TRBJ2-5; TRBD2 matches at 11 bases. Trimming cost V 1 base and J 5 bases; bases outside gene matches: 6. CDR3 length: 15 amino acids. Per germline, CDR1 GTSNPN and CDR2 SVGIG (reference sequence). The CDR3 nucleotides read TGTGCCTGGAGTGGTAGCGGGAGGGCCCTTGAGACCCAGTACTTC. Translated, it gives CAWSGSGRALETQYF.

The gene calls are TRBV2 and TRBJ2-1; TRBD2 matches 10 bases. Losses at the gene ends were 2 bases for V and 4 bases for J; bases not matched to a gene: 5. The CDR3 sequence is 16 residues long. Germline V lookup: CDR1 SNHLY, CDR2 FYNNEI. The chain's CDR3 is CASSEWTSGYYNEQFF. DNA for the CDR3: TGTGCCAGCAGTGAATGGACTAGCGGATATTACAATGAGCAGTTCTTC.

CDR3 sequence (DNA): TGTGCCAGTAGTATTTCCGGGACGGCGAAACTGTTTTTT. Protein: CASSISGTAKLFF. The chain carries TRBV19 and TRBJ1-4; tentative D call: TRBD1 (5 bases). Trimming removed 3 bases at V and 11 bases at J, with 13 bases between. The CDR3 loop spans 13 amino acids. CDR1 and CDR2 (germline): LNHDA, SQIVND (reference sequence).

The chain uses TRBV7-8 and TRBJ2-6; 8 bases line up with TRBD1. The CDR3 covers 18 residues. CDR1 is SGHVS, CDR2 FQNEAQ, per germline. V was pared by 5 bases and J by 2 bases, with 11 bases of the junction left unmatched. The CDR3 spells CASSHPNPGGAGANVLTF. The CDR3 DNA follows: TGTGCCAGCAGCCATCCGAACCCAGGGGGCGCTGGGGCCAACGTCCTGACTTTC.

This clone has just one count. J is TRBJ1-5 and V is TRBV9; 7 nucleotides align to TRBD1. Germline V gives CDR1 SGDLS, CDR2 YYNGEE. CDR3 size: 17 residues. V dropped 3 bases and J dropped 0; count of bases not matched to a gene: 9. The CDR3 region is CASSDGAGQYSNQPQHF. CDR3 nucleotide sequence: TGTGCCAGCAGCGATGGGGCGGGACAGTATAGCAATCAGCCCCAGCATTTT.

The V and J genes are TRBV6-6 and TRBJ1-3, with D unresolved. The CDR3 covers 13 residues. Trimming removed 8 bases from V and 2 bases from J, with 10 bases in between. Germline V gene sequence: CDR1 MNHNY, CDR2 SVGAGI (reference sequence). The CDR3 loop reads CASSWITGNTIYF. Here the CDR3 DNA reads TGTGCCAGCTCCTGGATAACTGGAAACACCATATATTTT.